This TCR beta chain stems from a study of blood T cell repertoires in COVID-19 (dated by TCRdb to the early 2020s). Describing the broader study: Samples covering the acute and convalescent phases of COVID-19 were provided by collaborators in the United States, Italy and Spain. Subjects who had been exposed to COVID-19, were actively infected with it, or had recovered from it provided the deeply sampled blood TCRbeta repertoires that made up the dataset. Where available, HLA class I and class II types were obtained from metadata supplied by the sample provider rather than from assay-based typing. The sample metadata nearly always contained a de-identified subject ID, COVID-19 status, age in years and sex. The samples were drawn from two sources: the first 160 participants of the ongoing ImmuneRACE study, and 1,000 to 1,500 subjects contributed by 6 global collaborators. The prospective study material was composed of cDNA or gDNA derived from T cells, B-cell-depleted T cells, or PBMCs. The repertoires were released in a freely available public database meant as a resource for research on the immune response to SARS-CoV-2.

Details on this clone: Its antigen remains undetermined. No much larger clone is present one base from it, and per-base qualities are unavailable.

TCRbeta CDR3 regions were amplified from genomic DNA using the immunoSEQ Assay, a bias-controlled multiplex PCR. On the study's bioinformatics: Within the assay, amplification of reference gene primers was used to estimate how many nucleated cells each sample contained. To quantify the absolute abundance of each unique TCRbeta CDR3 rearrangement, sequence reads were collapsed and filtered. Productive Simpson clonality was computed per sample as the square root of Simpson's diversity index over productive rearrangements. TCRdb holds this immuneACCESS table with in-frame rearrangements only. Some clones are missing; in checked studies, unresolved V genes explain under half, and the rest has no known cause. That table supplies the V and J calls and clone size; D and trimming were determined from the DNA. The sample table lists roughly 14,000 clones, around 84% of them with a count of one. Approximately 26% of the sample is held by the ten biggest clonotypes.

Each collaborating institution followed its own protocols to collect whole blood in K2EDTA tubes. For TCRbeta analysis, collaborators shipped samples as frozen whole blood, isolated PBMCs, or DNA extracted from either of those sample types. Overall results and qualifications from the work: The quantity of clinical and demographic metadata differed by source and by participant and was supplied without curation.

The TCR comes from a woman aged 45-65 years with active or convalescent COVID-19. The sequenced sample was peripheral blood.

The sequenced DNA: TGTGCCAGCAGTGCCCAAAGGGGTAATGGCAATCAGCCCCAGCATTTT. This is translated as CASSAQRGNGNQPQHF. This sequence uses TRBV2 and TRBJ1-5; a tentative D match to TRBD1 spans 5 bases. Looking up the germline V gene yields CDR1 SNHLY and CDR2 FYNNEI. Trimming removed 4 bases from V and 2 bases from J, leaving 15 bases between the germline ends. Spanning cysteine to phenylalanine, the CDR3 consists of 16 amino acids. The read is trimmed to its CDR3 DNA, 48 bases read in frame from base 1.